Following are 7 T cell receptor beta chains from one sample sequenced in a study of beta chain features in type 1 diabetes. The study reverse transcribed the entire isolated RNA, so it sequenced expressed TCRB transcripts. TCRdb's copy holds only in-frame clones and misses some; the assay was immunoSEQ multiplex PCR. The table lists hundreds of thousands of clones, under 20% of them singletons. The sample consisted of naive CD4+ T cells from blood. These TCRs come from a woman aged 18-29 years in good health.

The rearrangement joins TRBV28 to TRBJ1-2; D unresolved. Germline V gene lookup returns CDR1 MDHEN and CDR2 SYDVKM. The V end lost 8 bases, the J end lost 3 bases, and 16 bases lay between the germline ends. This CDR3 has 14 residues. The CDR3 bases are TGTGCCAGCCTTGGCAACCGGGCCTACTATGGCTACACCTTC. It yields the protein CASLGNRAYYGYTF.

The chain is built from TRBV4-2 and TRBJ2-3, with D maybe TRBD1 (6 bases). V was pared by 0 bases and J by 4 bases, with 14 bases between. The CDR3 spans 16 residues. Germline lookup yields CDR1 LGHNA and CDR2 YNFKEQ. The CDR3, as DNA: TGTGCCAGCAGCCAAGATACAGGGATCGTCTCAGATACGCAGTATTTT. Translation gives CASSQDTGIVSDTQYF.

The J gene is TRBJ1-5, the V gene TRBV7-2, with no clear D. Per the germline V gene, CDR1 is SGHTA and CDR2 is FQGNSA. Deletions cut 1 base from V and 0 bases from J, with 10 bases between. The CDR3 consists of 16 residues. CDR3 residues: CASSLESGFSNQPQHF. The CDR3 DNA reads TGTGCCAGCAGCTTAGAGTCTGGGTTTAGCAATCAGCCCCAGCATTTT. The entire variable domain, with the rest obtained from reference TRBV7-2 and TRBJ1-5, is as follows: GAGVSQSPSNKVTEKGKDVELRCDPISGHTALYWYRQSLGQGLEFLIYFQGNSAPDKSGLPSDRFSAERTGGSVSTLTIQRTQQEDSAVYLCASSLESGFSNQPQHFGDGTRLSIL.

The table lists this clone with a few counts. Other DNA sequences within the sample encode an identical CDR3. The rearrangement joins TRBV7-2 to TRBJ2-5; D gene ambiguous. Looked up from germline, CDR1 is SGHTA and CDR2 is FQGNSA. V gave up 5 bases and J gave up 0 bases, with 7 bases separating them. This CDR3 has 13 amino acids. CDR3 sequence reads: CASSRGNQETQYF. The DNA for the CDR3 is TGTGCCAGCAGCCGAGGCAACCAAGAGACCCAGTACTTC.

This clone has only a few counts. This chain connects TRBV5-4 to TRBJ2-1, with a weak D call TRBD1 (5 bases). Germline V gene sequence: CDR1 SGHNT, CDR2 YYREEE (reference sequence). The CDR3 is 18 amino acids. Trimming took 1 base from V and 5 from J, leaving 22 bases between them. The CDR3 DNA sequence: TGTGCCAGCAGCTTGTCCAGCATTTCAACAACAGGAAACAATGAGCAGTTCTTC. This translates into CASSLSSISTTGNNEQFF.

J is TRBJ2-3 and V is TRBV25-1; D not certain. The germline CDR1 and CDR2 sequences are MGHDK and SYGVNS. Trimming shortened V by 6 bases and J by 0 bases, and 10 bases separated the two germline ends. The CDR3 extends over 14 amino acids. The CDR3: CASREPASTDTQYF. CDR3 in DNA: TGTGCCAGCAGAGAGCCCGCTAGCACAGATACGCAGTATTTT.

This clone was seen a handful of times. The chain uses TRBV5-4 and TRBJ2-1, with 15 positions matching TRBD2. With V trimmed by 4 bases and J by 8 bases, 10 bases remained unmatched. Germline CDR1 reads SGHNT; CDR2 reads YYREEE (reference sequence). The length of the CDR3 is 17 residues. Written as DNA, the CDR3 is TGTGCCAGCAGCCTAGGAAAGGGACTAGCGGGAGGCTATGAGCAGTTCTTC. It encodes CASSLGKGLAGGYEQFF.